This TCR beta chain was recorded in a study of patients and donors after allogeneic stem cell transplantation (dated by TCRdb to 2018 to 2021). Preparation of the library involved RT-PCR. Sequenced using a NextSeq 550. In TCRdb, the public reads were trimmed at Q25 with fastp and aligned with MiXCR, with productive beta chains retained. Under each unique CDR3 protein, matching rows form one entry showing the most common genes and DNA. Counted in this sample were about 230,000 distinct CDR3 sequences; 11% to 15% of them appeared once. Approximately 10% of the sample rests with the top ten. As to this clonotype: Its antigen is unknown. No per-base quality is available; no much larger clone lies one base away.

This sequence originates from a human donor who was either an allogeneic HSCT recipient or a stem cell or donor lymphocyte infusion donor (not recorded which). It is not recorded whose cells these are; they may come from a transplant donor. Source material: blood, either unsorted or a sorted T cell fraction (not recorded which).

CDR3 region: CASSRTSGRNNEQFF. The nucleotides read TGTGCCAGCAGCCGGACTAGCGGGAGGAACAATGAGCAGTTCTTC. In this chain, TRBV5-6 is recombined with TRBJ2-1, and 14 junctional nucleotides match TRBD2. V and J are trimmed by 4 bases and 5 bases, and the gene matches miss 2 bases of the junction. The germline V gene encodes CDR1 SGHDT and CDR2 YYEEEE. Its CDR3 holds 15 amino acids, cysteine through phenylalanine. The retained sequence is limited to the CDR3, 45 bases, with the frame set at the first base.